The next 10 T cell receptor beta chains were all read from a single sample in a study of CD8 T cells in Susac syndrome. Reverse transcription of 0.5 to 1 ug RNA was performed with random hexamers. MiXCR, run by TCRdb on the immunoSEQ multiplex PCR reads, gives a single entry per CDR3 protein. This table holds around 200,000 distinct CDR3 sequences, 85% to 95% found once. The sample comprised CD4+ T cells from PBMCs. Receptor source: a human donor with Susac syndrome.

The rearrangement links TRBV18 to TRBJ2-5, with 7 nucleotides matching TRBD1. The V segment lost 2 bases and the J segment 4 bases; nucleotides outside the gene matches: 13. Germline V gives CDR1 KGHSH, CDR2 LQKENI. This CDR3 region has 17 residues. The CDR3 spells CASSPNSDRIVRETQYF. CDR3 nucleotide sequence: TGTGCCAGCTCACCAAATTCGGACAGGATCGTAAGAGAGACCCAGTACTTC.

The rearrangement joins TRBV20-1 to TRBJ2-2; no firm D call. CDR1 is DFQATT, CDR2 SNEGSKA, per germline (reference sequence). V was trimmed by 4 bases and J by 4 bases, leaving 7 bases between them. The CDR3 length is 12 residues. CDR3 DNA sequence: TGCAGTGCTATCGGAATCACCGGGGAGCTGTTTTTT. Protein sequence: CSAIGITGELFF.

This rearrangement joins TRBV18 to TRBJ1-1, with D unresolved. Trimming removed 2 bases from V and 4 bases from J, with 17 bases in between. The germline V gene encodes CDR1 KGHSH and CDR2 LQKENI. The CDR3 loop spans 16 amino acids. The CDR3 loop reads CASSPSTGMGSTEAFF. The CDR3 DNA is TGTGCCAGCTCACCATCCACGGGAATGGGTAGCACTGAAGCTTTCTTT.

CDR3 sequence: CSVLVGSTTEAFF. DNA for the CDR3: TGCAGCGTTTTAGTGGGAAGTACCACTGAAGCTTTCTTT. The rearrangement joins TRBV29-1 to TRBJ1-1; no firm D call. V was pared by 5 bases and J by 4 bases, with 14 bases between. The CDR3 is made up of 13 amino acids. The germline CDR1 and CDR2 sequences are SQVTM and ANQGSEA. Based on the CDR3 plus reference TRBV29-1 and TRBJ1-1, the full variable domain is SAVISQKPSRDICQRGTSLTIQCQVDSQVTMMFWYRQQPGQSLTLIATANQGSEATYESGFVIDKFPISRPNLTFSTLTVSNMSPEDSSIYLCSVLVGSTTEAFFGQGTRLTVV.

This sequence joins TRBV6-2 or TRBV6-3 and TRBJ1-5; no clear D. In germline, CDR1 is MNHEY, CDR2 SVGEGT. V lost 0 bases and J lost 3, with 3 bases in between. The CDR3 length is 13 residues. The CDR3 nucleotides read TGTGCCAGCAGTTACTCGATCAATCAGCCCCAGCATTTT. Translated: CASSYSINQPQHF.

The V and J genes are TRBV5-1 and TRBJ2-1; TRBD2 is a possible D gene (6 bases). Germline values: CDR1 SGHRS, CDR2 YFSETQ. Trimming cost V 7 bases and J 7 bases, with 15 bases left between them. This CDR3 has 13 residues. CDR3 amino acids: CASGEDNRNEQFF. DNA for the CDR3: TGCGCCAGCGGGGAGGACAATAGGAATGAGCAGTTCTTC.

For the CDR3, the DNA is TGCGCCAGCAGCCTGCTGACACCACATAGCAATCAGCCCCAGCATTTT. It specifies CASSLLTPHSNQPQHF. This chain joins TRBV23-1 and TRBJ1-5; D is unclear. TRBV23-1 is an open reading frame, and its role is uncertain. The CDR3 is 16 amino acids. Trimming took 6 bases from V and 0 from J, leaving 15 bases between them.

The V call is TRBV3-1, the J call TRBJ2-7, with D perhaps matching TRBD2 (6 bases). This CDR3 is built from 16 residues. Trimming stripped 1 base from V and 5 bases from J, with 18 bases between. In germline, CDR1 is LGHDT, CDR2 YNNKEL (reference sequence). The CDR3 DNA sequence: TGTGCCAGCAGCCAAGGCTTAGGGACTCCCGACGACGAGCAGTACTTC. Translating it yields CASSQGLGTPDDEQYF.

The CDR3 sequence: CASSPHVQGVGYTF. CDR3 in DNA: TGTGCCAGCTCACCACATGTCCAGGGGGTTGGCTACACCTTC. The rearrangement links TRBV18 to TRBJ1-2; TRBD1 aligns across 7 bases. The V gene end was trimmed by 1 base and the J gene end by 7 bases; junction bases not matched to a gene: 6. CDR1 and CDR2 (germline): KGHSH, LQKENI. The CDR3 covers 14 residues.

The J gene is TRBJ1-2, the V gene TRBV7-2; no reliable D call. V was clipped by 1 base and J by 0 bases, with 9 bases between them. Germline V gene sequence: CDR1 SGHTA, CDR2 FQGNSA. The CDR3 totals 15 residues. The DNA of the CDR3 is TGTGCCAGCAGCTTAGGGCCGCTCGCTAACTATGGCTACACCTTC. Protein sequence: CASSLGPLANYGYTF.